This TCR beta chain was sequenced in a study of blood T cell repertoires in COVID-19. Across the whole study: Acute and convalescent COVID-19 specimens originated in the United States, Italy and Spain.

Per the authors' pipeline: Quantification of nucleated cells was approximated via reference gene primer amplification. TCRdb's copy holds only in-frame clones and misses some; the assay was immunoSEQ multiplex PCR. V, J and clone size were drawn from that table, and D and trimming were deduced from the DNA. The profile shows about 87,000 clones, around four fifths of them singletons. V was cut by 0 bases and J by 6 bases, with 14 bases left in between. The CDR3 has 15 residues. Germline V CDR1 and CDR2: SEHNR, FQNEAQ (reference sequence). The chain recombines TRBV7-9 with TRBJ1-2; D might be TRBD1 (5 bases). Material: peripheral blood. The clonotype comes from a woman aged 70-85 years with acute or convalescent COVID-19. CDR3 bases: TGTGCCAGCAGCTTAGCGGGGGGAAGTATCGATGGCTACACCTTC. Protein sequence: CASSLAGGSIDGYTF.